What follows are 27 T cell receptor beta chains derived from one specimen sequenced in a study of blood T cell repertoires in COVID-19. Produced via immunoSEQ multiplex PCR; TCRdb's table is partial and in-frame only. Among more than 150,000 clones, around nine tenths were seen once, and the ten largest hold 0.53%. Sequenced: peripheral blood. These receptors all come from a man in his fifties or sixties with acute or convalescent COVID-19.

The chain couples TRBV7-8 to TRBJ1-5; D perhaps matches TRBD1 (5 bases). This CDR3 is 15 amino acids long. Trimming shortened V by 3 bases and J by 7 bases, and 16 bases separated the two germline ends. CDR1 is SGHVS, CDR2 FQNEAQ, per germline. CDR3 sequence reads: CASSFSAGGGQPQHF. The CDR3 coding sequence is TGTGCCAGCAGCTTCTCCGCTGGGGGGGGACAGCCCCAGCATTTT.

The chain carries TRBV7-8 and TRBJ2-7; 7 bases are a match to TRBD1. This CDR3 is built from 21 residues. Germline lookup yields CDR1 SGHVS and CDR2 FQNEAQ. Trimming removed 8 bases from V and 3 bases from J; junction bases left unmatched: 31. The DNA for the CDR3 is TGTGCCAGCGCGCCCGGGACAGCTTTTTGGTTGAGTGGTGAGAGGTTCTACGAGCAGTACTTC. This translates into CASAPGTAFWLSGERFYEQYF.

This clone showed up just once. CDR3 in DNA: TGTGCCAGCAGTTTGGGGGGGGAATCACCCCTCCACTTT. Protein product: CASSLGGESPLHF. The chain employs TRBV12-3 or TRBV12-4 and TRBJ1-6; tentatively, D is TRBD1 (5 bases). The CDR3 covers 13 residues. Trimming left V 3 bases short and J 10 bases short, with 10 bases between.

The V call is TRBV28, the J call TRBJ1-4, with D tentatively TRBD1 (5 bases). Germline CDR1 and CDR2: MDHEN and SYDVKM. Trimming stripped 4 bases from V and 5 bases from J, with 11 bases between. The CDR3 has 14 residues. The CDR3 DNA is TGTGCCAGCAGTTACAGGACACGGAATGAAAAACTGTTTTTT. Protein: CASSYRTRNEKLFF.

V gene TRBV18 combines with J gene TRBJ2-7; 8 bases match TRBD1. Trimming at V came to 2 bases and at J to 0 bases, leaving 3 bases not matched to a gene. The germline V gene encodes CDR1 KGHSH and CDR2 LQKENI. This CDR3 has 15 amino acids. The CDR3 nucleotides are TGTGCCAGCTCACCAGTCGGACAGGGCTCCTACGAGCAGTACTTC. Protein sequence: CASSPVGQGSYEQYF. Full variable domain (outside the CDR3, taken from reference TRBV18 and TRBJ2-7): NAGVMQNPRHLVRRRGQEARLRCSPMKGHSHVYWYRQLPEEGLKFMVYLQKENIIDESGMPKERFSAEFPKEGPSILRIQQVVRGDSAAYFCASSPVGQGSYEQYFGPGTRLTVT.

The chain links TRBV3-1 (or the pseudogene TRBV3-2) to TRBJ2-3, with TRBD2 matching over 11 bases. Looked up from germline, CDR1 is LGHDT and CDR2 is YNNKEL (reference sequence). V dropped 2 bases and J dropped 6; count of bases not matched to a gene: 4. This CDR3 region has 15 residues. The CDR3: CASSQIAGGWDTQYF. In DNA form, the CDR3 reads TGTGCCAGCAGCCAAATAGCGGGGGGGTGGGATACGCAGTATTTT.

This chain joins TRBV10-3 and TRBJ2-5; D possibly corresponds to TRBD1 (7 bases). Germline V gene data show CDR1 as ENHRY and CDR2 as SYGVKD. The V end lost 4 bases, the J end lost 1 base, and 19 bases lay between the germline ends. The CDR3 contains 17 residues. The DNA of the CDR3 is TGTGCCATCAGTGGGGGGGCCCCGGGACAGACCCAAGAGACCCAGTACTTC. Residues: CAISGGAPGQTQETQYF.

The chain joins TRBV5-8 to TRBJ2-5; D perhaps matches TRBD1 (5 bases). Trimming removed 0 bases at V and 3 bases at J, with 15 bases between. Germline V CDR1 and CDR2: SGHTS, YDEGEE. The CDR3 consists of 16 residues. The DNA for the CDR3 is TGTGCCAGCAGCTTGGGGGCAGGGCTGAGAGAAGAGACCCAGTACTTC. Its translation is CASSLGAGLREETQYF.

The chain has TRBV27 and TRBJ2-5; 7 bases fit TRBD2. The V gene's germline CDR1 is MNHEY and CDR2 SMNVEV (reference sequence). The trim removed 2 bases at V and 2 bases at J, leaving 5 bases unmatched. The CDR3 runs 15 residues. The CDR3: CASSLGGRNQETQYF. In DNA form, the CDR3 reads TGTGCCAGCAGTTTAGGCGGGAGAAATCAAGAGACCCAGTACTTC.

J is TRBJ2-3 and V is TRBV9; D is undetermined. Between the trimmed V and J ends, which lost 1 base and 1 base, there was a span of 7 bases. CDR1 is SGDLS, CDR2 YYNGEE, per germline. The CDR3 has 14 amino acids. CDR3 loop: CASSVIAGTDTQYF. The CDR3 nucleotides read TGTGCCAGCAGCGTAATAGCTGGCACAGATACGCAGTATTTT.

The chain recombines TRBV30 with TRBJ2-5, with 13 bases that match TRBD2. J gave up 5 bases and V 0 bases, and 6 bases lay outside the gene matches. The germline V gene encodes CDR1 GTSNPN and CDR2 SVGIG (reference sequence). The CDR3 is made up of 16 amino acids. The CDR3 spells CAWSVPGLAGVETQYF. CDR3 sequence (DNA): TGTGCCTGGAGTGTACCCGGACTAGCGGGAGTGGAGACCCAGTACTTC.

The chain has TRBV30 and TRBJ2-1; 7 bases align to TRBD2. The trim removed 5 bases at V and 11 bases at J, leaving 9 bases unmatched. Germline CDR1 is GTSNPN and CDR2 is SVGIG (reference sequence). The CDR3 loop spans 12 amino acids. The CDR3, as DNA: TGTGCCTGGGGGACTACCGCCCGTAAGCAGTTCTTC. Translated: CAWGTTARKQFF.

The chain links TRBV3-1 (or the pseudogene TRBV3-2) to TRBJ1-5; D remains unclear. The CDR3 loop spans 13 amino acids. Looked up from germline, CDR1 is LGHDT and CDR2 is YNNKEL (reference sequence). The ends were cut back, 3 bases at V and 4 bases at J, with 7 bases in the middle. The CDR3 nucleotides are TGTGCCAGCAGCCAGGCCGATAATCAGCCCCAGCATTTT. Protein sequence: CASSQADNQPQHF.

In this sample, this clone turned up once. The chain uses TRBV18 and TRBJ2-1, with TRBD1 matching over 9 bases. V was pared by 5 bases and J by 6 bases, with 11 bases of the junction left unmatched. The CDR3 has 16 amino acids. Germline loops: CDR1 KGHSH, CDR2 LQKENI. CDR3 amino acids: CASSEIGQGFGNEQFF. CDR3 in DNA: TGTGCCAGCTCAGAGATAGGACAGGGGTTTGGCAATGAGCAGTTCTTC.

The chain links TRBV5-4 to TRBJ2-4; a weak D match, TRBD1 (6 bases). V lost 4 bases and J 0 bases, leaving 11 bases between the germline ends. The germline gives CDR1 SGHNT, CDR2 YYREEE (reference sequence). The length of the CDR3 is 15 residues. The CDR3 DNA follows: TGTGCCAGCAGCCACGGGACATTAGCCAAAAACATTCAGTACTTC. Residues: CASSHGTLAKNIQYF.

As to this clone: Within the sample, other DNA sequences also encode this same CDR3. The chain recombines TRBV9 with TRBJ2-1; 13 positions match TRBD2. Per the germline V gene, CDR1 is SGDLS and CDR2 is YYNGEE. This CDR3 comprises 15 residues. J lost 6 bases, V lost 0 bases, and 0 bases had no gene match. The CDR3 bases are TGTGCCAGCAGCGTAGGACTAGCGGGGGGCAATGAGCAGTTCTTC. Its protein is CASSVGLAGGNEQFF.

The V gene is TRBV20-1, the J gene TRBJ2-7; a weak D match, TRBD1 (5 bases). The germline gives CDR1 DFQATT, CDR2 SNEGSKA (reference sequence). The CDR3 has 14 amino acids. Trimming pared 3 bases from V and 2 bases from J, leaving 14 bases between. The CDR3 DNA follows: TGCAGTGCTAGTGACGACAGCACAACCTACGAGCAGTACTTC. Its translation: CSASDDSTTYEQYF.

This rearrangement joins TRBV4-1 to TRBJ2-5; tentatively, D is TRBD2 (5 bases). Between the trimmed V and J ends, which lost 0 bases and 5 bases, there was a span of 16 bases. The CDR3 totals 16 residues. Germline CDR1 MGHRA, CDR2 YSYEKL. For the CDR3, the DNA is TGCGCCAGCAGCCAAGAATCTCGGGGTCCCTGGGAGACCCAGTACTTC. Translation: CASSQESRGPWETQYF.

This clone appeared once. V and J are TRBV4-2 and TRBJ1-2; the D is unclear. The V gene's germline CDR1 is LGHNA and CDR2 YNFKEQ. This CDR3 is built from 15 residues. V lost 1 base, J lost 0 bases, and 9 bases lay in between. The CDR3 reads CASSQGGGTNYGYTF. Written as DNA, the CDR3 is TGTGCCAGCAGCCAAGGAGGAGGGACTAACTATGGCTACACCTTC.

The gene calls are TRBV19 and TRBJ2-7; D possibly corresponds to TRBD1 (6 bases). CDR1 and CDR2 from the germline V gene are LNHDA and SQIVND (reference sequence). Trimming stripped 2 bases from V and 5 bases from J, with 13 bases between. The CDR3 length is 14 residues. CDR3 loop: CASSIWPGVNEQYF. CDR3 nucleotides: TGTGCCAGTAGTATATGGCCAGGGGTGAACGAGCAGTACTTC. Full variable domain (outside the CDR3, taken from reference TRBV19 and TRBJ2-7): DGGITQSPKYLFRKEGQNVTLSCEQNLNHDAMYWYRQDPGQGLRLIYYSQIVNDFQKGDIAEGYSVSREKKESFPLTVTSAQKNPTAFYLCASSIWPGVNEQYFGPGTRLTVT.

V and J are TRBV30 and TRBJ1-5; TRBD1 matches 7 bases. After removal of 1 base from V and 1 base from J, the junction contained 7 bases not matched to a gene. Germline CDR1 and CDR2: GTSNPN and SVGIG (reference sequence). The CDR3 has 16 residues. The CDR3 coding sequence is TGTGCCTGGAGTGGTGGAGGGGGCTCAAGCAATCAGCCCCAGCATTTT. This sequence encodes CAWSGGGGSSNQPQHF.

The V and J genes are TRBV29-1 and TRBJ1-2; weak D call: TRBD1 (5 bases). The CDR3 sequence is 13 residues long. From germline, CDR1 is SQVTM and CDR2 ANQGSEA. V was trimmed by 3 bases and J by 4 bases, leaving 12 bases between them. The CDR3, as DNA: TGCAGCGTTGATTGGGGGGTGGGCTATGGCTACACCTTC. Its translation: CSVDWGVGYGYTF. The entire variable domain, with the rest obtained from reference TRBV29-1 and TRBJ1-2, is as follows: SAVISQKPSRDICQRGTSLTIQCQVDSQVTMMFWYRQQPGQSLTLIATANQGSEATYESGFVIDKFPISRPNLTFSTLTVSNMSPEDSSIYLCSVDWGVGYGYTFGSGTRLTVV.

The chain uses TRBV28 and TRBJ1-5; 7 nucleotides align to TRBD1. The CDR3 is made up of 17 amino acids. From germline, CDR1 is MDHEN and CDR2 SYDVKM. Trimming took 7 bases from V and 2 from J; bases not matched to a gene: 14. CDR3 residues: CASTPLEGALGNQPQHF. CDR3 in DNA: TGTGCCAGCACCCCTCTGGAGGGGGCCCTTGGCAATCAGCCCCAGCATTTT.

The rearrangement links TRBV7-3 to TRBJ2-5; D is possibly TRBD2 (6 bases). Germline loops: CDR1 SGHTA, CDR2 FQGTGA. V lost 10 bases and J lost 5, with 23 bases in between. The CDR3 spans 15 residues. The DNA for the CDR3 is TGTGCCACGGGGGAGTCTAGCGCGTTCGGGGAGACCCAGTACTTC. Translating gives CATGESSAFGETQYF. The full variable domain, completed using reference TRBV7-3 and TRBJ2-5, is GAGVSQTPSNKVTEKGKYVELRCDPISGHTALYWYRQSLGQGPEFLIYFQGTGAADDSGLPNDRFFAVRPEGSVSTLKIQRTERGDSAVYLCATGESSAFGETQYFGPGTRLLVL.

V is TRBV9 and J is TRBJ2-5; tentatively, D is TRBD2 (6 bases). Between the trimmed V and J ends, which lost 3 bases and 2 bases, there was a span of 14 bases. This CDR3 is 15 amino acids long. Germline CDR1 reads SGDLS; CDR2 reads YYNGEE. The CDR3 coding sequence is TGTGCCAGCAGCGGGGGACTGAACCCTCAAGAGACCCAGTACTTC. Translated: CASSGGLNPQETQYF.

J is TRBJ1-4 and V is TRBV6-2 or TRBV6-3; 10 bases are shared with TRBD1. J was trimmed by 8 bases and V by 6 bases; bases with no gene match: 9. Germline CDR1 reads MNHEY; CDR2 reads SVGEGT. The CDR3 runs 15 residues. The DNA for the CDR3 is TGTGCCAGCAGCAAACCGACAGGGGGCAACGAAAAACTGTTTTTT. Translated, it gives CASSKPTGGNEKLFF.

The chain recombines TRBV30 with TRBJ2-1; 10 bases line up with TRBD2. Germline V gene sequence: CDR1 GTSNPN, CDR2 SVGIG (reference sequence). With 0 bases clipped from V and 6 bases from J, the junction kept 2 bases outside the gene matches. This CDR3 is built from 14 residues. CDR3 DNA sequence: TGTGCCTGGAGTGTACTAGCGGGGACCAATGAGCAGTTCTTC. Protein sequence: CAWSVLAGTNEQFF.